The 6 T cell receptor beta chains listed next were all sequenced from one sample in a study of T cells in localized non-small cell lung cancer. Clones were sequenced by immunoSEQ multiplex PCR, and TCRdb holds only the in-frame ones, with some missing. The sample shows about 29,000 clones, around 90% of them seen only once. The specimen was peripheral blood, collected before any cancer treatment. The receptor source for this set is a male donor aged 60 or over with stage I lung adenocarcinoma.

To note about this clone: Since the CDR3 does not end with the conserved phenylalanine or tryptophan, this likely comes from a read error. The V call is TRBV10-3, the J call TRBJ1-2, with D possibly matching TRBD1 (6 bases). The CDR3 length is 13 residues. Germline lookup yields CDR1 ENHRY and CDR2 SYGVKD. Trimming cost V 4 bases and J 8 bases, with 14 bases left between them. The CDR3 sequence is CAISAAGAGGYTL. CDR3 bases: TGTGCCATCAGTGCTGCGGGGGCAGGCGGCTACACCCTC.

The chain joins TRBV27 to TRBJ1-1; D is unresolved. The length of the CDR3 is 12 residues. The germline CDR1 and CDR2 sequences are MNHEY and SMNVEV (reference sequence). V gave up 9 bases and J gave up 1 base, with 9 bases separating them. The CDR3 region is CARAAGNTEAFF. Written as DNA, the CDR3 is TGTGCCAGGGCGGCGGGGAACACTGAAGCTTTCTTT.

The chain uses TRBV28 and TRBJ1-3; D possibly corresponds to TRBD1 (6 bases). CDR3 size: 16 residues. The germline V gene has CDR1 MDHEN and CDR2 SYDVKM. V lost 6 bases and J lost 4, with 19 bases in between. The CDR3 is CASRPYKQGAGNTIYF. The CDR3 DNA reads as TGTGCCAGCAGGCCTTATAAACAGGGAGCGGGAAACACCATATATTTT.

V and J are TRBV11-2 and TRBJ1-6; TRBD1 agrees at 7 bases. J was trimmed by 8 bases and V by 6 bases; bases with no gene match: 1. The CDR3 covers 12 residues. Germline V gives CDR1 SGHAT, CDR2 FQNNGV. CDR3 region: CASSTGDSPLHF. CDR3 sequence (DNA): TGTGCCAGCAGTACAGGGGATTCACCCCTCCACTTT.

The chain has TRBV28 and TRBJ1-2, with D possibly matching TRBD1 (5 bases). The CDR3 is 13 amino acids. CDR1 and CDR2 (germline): MDHEN, SYDVKM. V lost 3 bases to trimming and J lost 8 bases, with 13 bases between them. The CDR3 here is CASSLNPDKGYTF. CDR3 coding DNA: TGTGCCAGCAGTTTGAATCCGGACAAGGGCTACACCTTC.

The chain is built from TRBV5-1 and TRBJ2-5, with a possible D match to TRBD2 (6 bases). Germline loops: CDR1 SGHRS, CDR2 YFSETQ. V dropped 5 bases and J dropped 2 bases, with 13 bases sitting between them. The CDR3 is 14 residues long. The CDR3 loop is CASSTGTSQETQYF. DNA for the CDR3: TGCGCCAGCAGTACCGGGACTTCACAAGAGACCCAGTACTTC.